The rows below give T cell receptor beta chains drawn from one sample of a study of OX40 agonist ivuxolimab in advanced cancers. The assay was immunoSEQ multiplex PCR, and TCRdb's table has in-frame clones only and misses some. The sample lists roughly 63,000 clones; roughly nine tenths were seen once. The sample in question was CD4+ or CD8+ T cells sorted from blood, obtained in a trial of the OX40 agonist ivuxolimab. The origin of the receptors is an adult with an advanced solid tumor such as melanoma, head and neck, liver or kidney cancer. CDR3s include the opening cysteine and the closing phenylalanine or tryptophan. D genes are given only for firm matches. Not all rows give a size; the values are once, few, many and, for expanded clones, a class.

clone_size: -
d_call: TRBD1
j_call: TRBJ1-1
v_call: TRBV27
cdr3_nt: TGTGCCAGCAGTTTACCGGACAGGGGTACAGCTTTCTTT
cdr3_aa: CASSLPDRGTAFF

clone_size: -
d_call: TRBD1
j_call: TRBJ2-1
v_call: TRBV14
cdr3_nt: TGTGCCAGCAGTCCATGGACAGGGGCCGCTTTCTACAATGAGCAGTTCTTC
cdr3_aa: CASSPWTGAAFYNEQFF

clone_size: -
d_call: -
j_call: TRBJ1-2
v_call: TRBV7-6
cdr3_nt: TGTGCCAGCAGCTTAAATAACTATGGCTACACCTTC
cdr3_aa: CASSLNNYGYTF

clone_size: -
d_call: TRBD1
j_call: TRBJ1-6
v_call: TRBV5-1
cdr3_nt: TGCGCCAGCAGCTTGGCAGGGGGCGGTTTGTCACCCCTCCACTTT
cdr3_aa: CASSLAGGGLSPLHF

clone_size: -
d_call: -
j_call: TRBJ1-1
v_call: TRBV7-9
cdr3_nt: TGTGCCAGCAGCATAACTACCGGGACTGAAGCTTTCTTT
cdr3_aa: CASSITTGTEAFF

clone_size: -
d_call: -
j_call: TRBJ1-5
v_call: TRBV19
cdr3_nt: TGTGCCAGTAGTACCCGGACAGGCAATCAGCCCCAGCATTTT
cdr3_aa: CASSTRTGNQPQHF

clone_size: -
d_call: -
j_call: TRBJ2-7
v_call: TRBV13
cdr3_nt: TGTGCCAGCAGCTGGCGGACAGCTCCCTACGAGCAGTACTTC
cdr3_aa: CASSWRTAPYEQYF

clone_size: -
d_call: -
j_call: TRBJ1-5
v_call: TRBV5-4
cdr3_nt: TGTGCCAGCAGCTTGGATAATCAGCCCCAGCATTTT
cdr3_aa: CASSLDNQPQHF

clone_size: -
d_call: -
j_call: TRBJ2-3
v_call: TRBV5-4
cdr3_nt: TGTGCCAGCAGCTTGGGTGGCCGGACCACAGATACGCAGTATTTT
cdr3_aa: CASSLGGRTTDTQYF

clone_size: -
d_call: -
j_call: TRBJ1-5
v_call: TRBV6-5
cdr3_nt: TGTGCCAGCAGTTACAGGCCATTCGATCAGCCCCAGCATTTT
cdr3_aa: CASSYRPFDQPQHF

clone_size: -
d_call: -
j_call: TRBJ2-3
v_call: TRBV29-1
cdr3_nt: TGCAGCGTACTTCCTCTACAGGGCGCTACGCAGTATTTT
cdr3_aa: CSVLPLQGATQYF

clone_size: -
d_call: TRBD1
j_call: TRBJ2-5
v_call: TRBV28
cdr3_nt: TGTGCCAGCAGAAAGACAGGGGGGCCGGAGACCCAGTACTTC
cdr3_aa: CASRKTGGPETQYF

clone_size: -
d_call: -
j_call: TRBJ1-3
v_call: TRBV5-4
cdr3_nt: TGTGCCAGCAGCTACGGGGCCTCTGGAAACACCATATATTTT
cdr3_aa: CASSYGASGNTIYF

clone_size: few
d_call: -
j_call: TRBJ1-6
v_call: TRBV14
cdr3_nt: TGTGCCAGCAGCCCGTGGTCCTATAATTCACCCCTCCACTTT
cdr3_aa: CASSPWSYNSPLHF

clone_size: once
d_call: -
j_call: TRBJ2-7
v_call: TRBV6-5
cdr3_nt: TGTGCCAGCAGTTACTCGAGAATAAGGATTGGCGAGCAGTACTTC
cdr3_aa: CASSYSRIRIGEQYF

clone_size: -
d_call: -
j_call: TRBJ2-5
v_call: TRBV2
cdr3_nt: TGTGCCAGCAGTCTCCAAGAGACCCAGTACTTC
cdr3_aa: CASSLQETQYF

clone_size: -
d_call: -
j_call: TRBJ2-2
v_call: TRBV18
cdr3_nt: TGTGCCAGCTCACCCGCTTCGCGGACACAGCTGTTTTTT
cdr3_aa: CASSPASRTQLFF

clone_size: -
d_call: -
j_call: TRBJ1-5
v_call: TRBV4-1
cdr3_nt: TGCGCCAGCAGCCAGCTTGCAGGGCGAGGGGGCAATCAGCCCCAGCATTTT
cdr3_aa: CASSQLAGRGGNQPQHF

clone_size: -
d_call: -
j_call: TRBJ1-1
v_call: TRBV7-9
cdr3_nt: TGTGCCAGCAGCTTCGGGGGGGCCACTGAAGCTTTCTTT
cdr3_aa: CASSFGGATEAFF

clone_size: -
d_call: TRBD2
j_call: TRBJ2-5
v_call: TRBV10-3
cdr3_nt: TGTGCCATCAGTGAACGGAGACTAGCGGGGGTTATAGAAGAGACCCAGTACTTC
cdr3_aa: CAISERRLAGVIEETQYF